This T cell receptor beta chain was obtained from a study of PD-1 blockade in mismatch repair-deficient tumors. CDR1 and CDR2 from the germline V gene are MDHEN and SYDVKM. The CDR3 sequence is 17 residues long. V trimming: 2 bases; J trimming: 3 bases; junction bases outside the gene matches: 12. Notes on the study in general: After pembrolizumab, tumor-resident clones rose rapidly, then generally contracted before radiologic responses.

Measured with immunoSEQ multiplex PCR; TCRdb has only the in-frame clones, and not every one. Here the sample spans 120,000 or so clones, 85% to 90% being singletons. This clone showed up just once. Its specificity is not known. The sample here was peripheral blood, taken 44 weeks after starting pembrolizumab. The chain recombines TRBV28 with TRBJ1-2, with 7 bases lining up with TRBD1. The receptor comes from an adult with mismatch repair-deficient cancer. DNA for the CDR3: TGTGCCAGCAGTTTACTCCGTTCTGACAGGGTACACTATGGCTACACCTTC. This codes for CASSLLRSDRVHYGYTF.